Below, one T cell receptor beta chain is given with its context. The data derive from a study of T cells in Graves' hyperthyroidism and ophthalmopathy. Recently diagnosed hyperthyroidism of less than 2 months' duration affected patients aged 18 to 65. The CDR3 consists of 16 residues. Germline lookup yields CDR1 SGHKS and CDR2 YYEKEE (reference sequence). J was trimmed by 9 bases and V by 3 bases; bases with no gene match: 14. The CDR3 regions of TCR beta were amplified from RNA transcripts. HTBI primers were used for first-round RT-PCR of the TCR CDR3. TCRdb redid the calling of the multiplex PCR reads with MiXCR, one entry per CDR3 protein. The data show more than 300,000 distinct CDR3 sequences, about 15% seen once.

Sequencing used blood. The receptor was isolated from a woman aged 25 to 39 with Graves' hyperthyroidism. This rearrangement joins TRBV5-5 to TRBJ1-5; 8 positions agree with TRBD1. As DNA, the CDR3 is TGTGCCAGCAGCTCCTTAGACAGGGGAAGGCGTTGGCCCCAGCATTTT. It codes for CASSSLDRGRRWPQHF.